This TCR beta chain appears in the sequencing data of a study of blood T cells in healthy people across ages. The authors ran a second PCR of 7 to 11 cycles using a sample-barcoded 5' primer and a J-beta primer mix. TCRdb re-called the 5' RACE reads through MiXCR, storing one row per CDR3 protein. The table has approximately 810,000 distinct CDR3 sequences, 35% to 40% seen once. This clonotype was observed a handful of times. The germline gives CDR1 SQVTM, CDR2 ANQGSEA. Unmatched junction bases numbered 0, after V lost 4 bases and J lost 2 bases. The CDR3 is made up of 12 amino acids. This sequence joins TRBV29-1 and TRBJ2-7; 9 bases align to TRBD1. The specimen sequenced was blood. The sequence derives from a man between 18 and 29 years old in good health. The CDR3 is CSVGDRAYEQYF. Written as DNA, the CDR3 is TGCAGCGTTGGGGACAGGGCCTACGAGCAGTACTTC.